Listed here are 9 T cell receptor beta chains from one sample, sequenced in a study of OX40 agonist ivuxolimab in advanced cancers. Assay: immunoSEQ multiplex PCR; the TCRdb copy retains only in-frame clones and omits some. The sample lists about 35,000 clones; around four fifths were seen once. The sequences come from CD4+ or CD8+ T cells sorted from blood, collected in a trial of the OX40 agonist ivuxolimab. These receptors were collected from an adult with an advanced solid tumor such as melanoma, head and neck, liver or kidney cancer.

This chain uses TRBV6-5 with TRBJ2-1; either TRBD1 or TRBD2 may supply D (5 bases each). The CDR3 spans 14 residues. The V gene's germline CDR1 is MNHEY and CDR2 SVGAGI. V dropped 6 bases and J dropped 0 bases, with 9 bases sitting between them. CDR3 protein: CASRGPISYNEQFF. In DNA form, the CDR3 reads TGTGCCAGCAGGGGACCTATCTCCTACAATGAGCAGTTCTTC.

The chain joins TRBV5-4 to TRBJ2-1; 8 bases are a match to TRBD1. V shed 0 bases, J shed 0 bases, and the junction held 2 bases outside the gene matches. CDR3 length: 16 amino acids. CDR1 is SGHNT and CDR2 is YYREEE in the germline V gene (reference sequence). CDR3 nucleotide sequence: TGTGCCAGCAGCTTGGGGGACAGGTTCTCCTACAATGAGCAGTTCTTC. Amino acids: CASSLGDRFSYNEQFF.

This clone appeared a few times. The genes are TRBV9 and TRBJ2-1; 8 positions match TRBD2. Germline V gene lookup returns CDR1 SGDLS and CDR2 YYNGEE. This CDR3 spans 14 amino acids. Trimming cost V 3 bases and J 4 bases; bases outside gene matches: 3. The CDR3 DNA is TGTGCCAGCAGCGCGGGACTAGAGTACAATGAGCAGTTCTTC. Translated, it gives CASSAGLEYNEQFF.

The rearrangement links TRBV9 to TRBJ1-6; D may be TRBD1 (6 bases). Germline lookup yields CDR1 SGDLS and CDR2 YYNGEE. The CDR3 has 16 amino acids. V lost 4 bases to trimming and J lost 2 bases, with 13 bases between them. CDR3 in amino acids: CASSPTDSAYNSPLHF. The CDR3 DNA reads as TGTGCCAGCAGCCCTACGGACAGTGCCTATAATTCACCCCTCCACTTT.

This clone was counted between two and nine times. V gene TRBV18 combines with J gene TRBJ2-5; either TRBD1 or TRBD2 may fit D (5 bases each). The germline V gene encodes CDR1 KGHSH and CDR2 LQKENI. V lost 2 bases and J lost 1, with 14 bases in between. The CDR3 sequence is 16 residues long. This chain's CDR3 is CASSPMARGTQETQYF. The DNA for the CDR3 is TGTGCCAGCTCACCAATGGCCAGAGGGACCCAAGAGACCCAGTACTTC.

The chain couples TRBV5-1 to TRBJ2-1, with 11 bases identical to TRBD2. Germline loops: CDR1 SGHRS, CDR2 YFSETQ. The V and J ends lost 1 base and 9 bases, in that order; junction bases with no gene match: 3. The CDR3 is made up of 14 amino acids. The CDR3 loop reads CASSLTSGSGEQFF. In DNA, the CDR3 is TGCGCCAGCAGCTTGACTAGCGGGAGTGGTGAGCAGTTCTTC.

The gene calls are TRBV27 and TRBJ2-1; D is possibly TRBD2 (5 bases). This CDR3 is 15 amino acids long. In germline, CDR1 is MNHEY, CDR2 SMNVEV (reference sequence). Deletions cut 6 bases from V and 5 bases from J, with 17 bases between. The CDR3 sequence: CASREYRGEDNEQFF. The CDR3 DNA follows: TGTGCCAGCAGGGAGTACCGGGGAGAAGACAATGAGCAGTTCTTC.

This clone has a handful of counts. The rearrangement uses TRBV2 and TRBJ1-2; perhaps TRBD1 as D (5 bases). The CDR3 has 11 residues. Trimming shortened V by 8 bases and J by 3 bases, and 7 bases separated the two germline ends. CDR1 is SNHLY and CDR2 is FYNNEI in the germline V gene. This CDR3 reads CASGRDYGYTF. In DNA form, the CDR3 reads TGTGCCAGCGGCAGGGACTATGGCTACACCTTC.

The chain carries TRBV5-1 and TRBJ1-4; the match to TRBD1 covers 8 bases. The germline V gene encodes CDR1 SGHRS and CDR2 YFSETQ. The CDR3 loop spans 15 amino acids. With V trimmed by 5 bases and J by 6 bases, 9 bases remained unmatched. CDR3 region: CASSRSPGQDEKLFF. CDR3 bases: TGCGCCAGCAGTCGGTCTCCGGGACAGGATGAAAAACTGTTTTTT.